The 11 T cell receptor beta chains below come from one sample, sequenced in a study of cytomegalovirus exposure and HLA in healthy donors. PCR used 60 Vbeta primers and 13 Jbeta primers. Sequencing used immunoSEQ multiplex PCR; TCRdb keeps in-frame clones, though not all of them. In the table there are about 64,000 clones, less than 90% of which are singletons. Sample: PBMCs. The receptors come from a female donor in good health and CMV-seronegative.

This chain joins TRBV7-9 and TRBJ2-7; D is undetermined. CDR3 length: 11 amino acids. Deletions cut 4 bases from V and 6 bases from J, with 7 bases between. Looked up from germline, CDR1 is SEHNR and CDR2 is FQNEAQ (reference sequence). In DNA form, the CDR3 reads TGTGCCAGCAGCTACAGTGGCGAGCAGTACTTC. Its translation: CASSYSGEQYF.

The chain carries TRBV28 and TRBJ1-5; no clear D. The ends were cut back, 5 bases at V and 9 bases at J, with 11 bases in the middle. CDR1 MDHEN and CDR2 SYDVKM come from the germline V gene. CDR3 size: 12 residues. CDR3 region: CASSLLLGPQHF. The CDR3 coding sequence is TGTGCCAGCAGTCTCCTTCTCGGGCCCCAGCATTTT.

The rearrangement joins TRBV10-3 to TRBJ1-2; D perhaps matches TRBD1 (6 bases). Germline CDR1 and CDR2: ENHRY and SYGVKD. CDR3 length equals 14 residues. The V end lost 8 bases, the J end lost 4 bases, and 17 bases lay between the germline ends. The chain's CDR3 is CAIGAGAPSYGYTF. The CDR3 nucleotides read TGTGCCATCGGGGCAGGGGCACCTAGCTATGGCTACACCTTC.

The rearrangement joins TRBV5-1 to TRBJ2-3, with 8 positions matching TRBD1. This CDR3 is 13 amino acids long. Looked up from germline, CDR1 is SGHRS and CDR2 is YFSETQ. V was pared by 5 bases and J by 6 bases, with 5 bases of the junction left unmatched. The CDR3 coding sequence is TGCGCCAGCAGTGGGACAGGATCGGATACGCAGTATTTT. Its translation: CASSGTGSDTQYF. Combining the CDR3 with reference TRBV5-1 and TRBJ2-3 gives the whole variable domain KAGVTQTPRYLIKTRGQQVTLSCSPISGHRSVSWYQQTPGQGLQFLFEYFSETQRNKGNFPGRFSGRQFSNSRSEMNVSTLELGDSALYLCASSGTGSDTQYFGPGTRLTVL.

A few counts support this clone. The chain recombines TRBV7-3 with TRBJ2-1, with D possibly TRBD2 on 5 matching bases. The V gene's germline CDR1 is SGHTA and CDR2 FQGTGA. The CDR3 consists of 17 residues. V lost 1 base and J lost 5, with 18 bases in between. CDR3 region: CASSLNPTARRHNEQFF. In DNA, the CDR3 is TGTGCCAGCAGCTTAAACCCCACGGCTAGGAGGCACAATGAGCAGTTCTTC.

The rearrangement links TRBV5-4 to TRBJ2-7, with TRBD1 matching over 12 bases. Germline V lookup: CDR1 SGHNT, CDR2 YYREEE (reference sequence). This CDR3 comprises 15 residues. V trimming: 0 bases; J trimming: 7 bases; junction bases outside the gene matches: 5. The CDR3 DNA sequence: TGTGCCAGCAGCTTGGGGGGACAGGGGGCGATAGAGCAGTACTTC. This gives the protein CASSLGGQGAIEQYF.

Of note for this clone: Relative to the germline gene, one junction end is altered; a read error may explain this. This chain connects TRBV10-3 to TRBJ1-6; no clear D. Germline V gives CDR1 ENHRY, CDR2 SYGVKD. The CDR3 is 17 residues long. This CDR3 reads CAVSESRAGGQNSPLHF. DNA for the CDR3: TGTGCCGTCAGTGAGTCGAGAGCAGGTGGTCAAAATTCACCCCTCCACTTT.

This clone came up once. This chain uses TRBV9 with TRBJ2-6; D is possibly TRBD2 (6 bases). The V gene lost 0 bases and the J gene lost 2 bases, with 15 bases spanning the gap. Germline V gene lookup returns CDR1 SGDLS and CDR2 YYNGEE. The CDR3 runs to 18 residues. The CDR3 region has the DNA TGTGCCAGCAGCGTAGGCTGGGGGGTAAGGGCTGGGGCCAACGTCCTGACTTTC. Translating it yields CASSVGWGVRAGANVLTF.

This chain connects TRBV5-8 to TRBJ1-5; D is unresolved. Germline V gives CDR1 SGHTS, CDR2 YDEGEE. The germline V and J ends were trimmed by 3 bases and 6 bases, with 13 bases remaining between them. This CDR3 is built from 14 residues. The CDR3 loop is CASSSYGEGQPQHF. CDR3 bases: TGTGCCAGCAGCTCCTATGGTGAGGGTCAGCCCCAGCATTTT.

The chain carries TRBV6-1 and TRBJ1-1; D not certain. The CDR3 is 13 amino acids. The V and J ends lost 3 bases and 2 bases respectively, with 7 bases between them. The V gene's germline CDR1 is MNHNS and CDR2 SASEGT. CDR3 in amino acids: CASSDLGNTEAFF. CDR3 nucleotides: TGTGCCAGCAGTGATCTCGGTAACACTGAAGCTTTCTTT.

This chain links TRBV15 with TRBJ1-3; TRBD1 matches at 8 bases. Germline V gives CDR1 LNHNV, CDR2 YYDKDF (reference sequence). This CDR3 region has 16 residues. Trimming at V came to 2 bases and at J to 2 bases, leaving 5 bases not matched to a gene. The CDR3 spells CATSRSQTGAGNTIYF. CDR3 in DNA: TGTGCCACCAGCAGATCTCAGACAGGGGCTGGAAACACCATATATTTT.